A selection of T cell receptor beta chains follows, all from one sample in a study of Tregs in tolerant kidney transplant recipients. Sequencing was performed with immunoSEQ multiplex PCR; in TCRdb, only in-frame clones are kept and a portion is missing. Of tens of thousands of clones listed, about 91% are singletons. The material was CD4+ T cells from blood (PBMCs), obtained 24 months after the transplant. These receptor sequences come from a human patient who received a combined kidney and bone marrow transplant. Some T cells may originate from the graft donor. Both conserved end residues are part of each CDR3. A D gene is named only where the DNA matches it firmly. For some rows the clone size is stated as once, few or many, or as a class when expanded; others skip it.

>.|TRBV19|TRBD2|TRBJ2-7
CASSIASGSSYEQYF
TGTGCCAGTAGTATCGCTAGCGGGAGCTCCTACGAGCAGTACTTC
>.|TRBV7-2|.|TRBJ2-7
CASSRQGLYEQYF
TGTGCCAGCAGTCGACAGGGACTCTACGAGCAGTACTTC
>once|TRBV4-1|.|TRBJ2-1
CASSQAGGTEQFF
TGCGCCAGCAGCCAAGCAGGAGGGACTGAGCAGTTCTTC
>.|TRBV2|TRBD1|TRBJ2-7
CAGDRWTGNEQYF
TGTGCCGGAGACCGGTGGACAGGGAACGAGCAGTACTTC
>.|TRBV9|.|TRBJ1-3
CASSVDQVLSGNTIYF
TGTGCCAGCAGCGTAGACCAGGTCCTCTCTGGAAACACCATATATTTT
>.|TRBV10-3|.|TRBJ2-7
CAISDKNVPGYEQYF
TGTGCCATCAGTGATAAGAACGTCCCCGGCTACGAGCAGTACTTC
>.|TRBV29-1|TRBD1|TRBJ1-2
CSVEPLRQGANYGYTF
TGCAGCGTCGAACCTTTGAGACAGGGGGCTAACTATGGCTACACCTTC
>.|TRBV6-5|TRBD2|TRBJ2-7
CASSLAGGSSYEQYF
TGTGCCAGCAGTCTAGCGGGGGGGAGCTCCTACGAGCAGTACTTC
>.|TRBV7-3|TRBD2|TRBJ2-1
CTLAGGLYNEQFF
TGTACCTTAGCGGGGGGGCTATACAATGAGCAGTTCTTC
>once|TRBV27|TRBD2|TRBJ2-3
CASRRLAGDSTDTQYF
TGTGCCAGCAGGCGACTAGCGGGAGATAGCACAGATACGCAGTATTTT
>.|TRBV5-4|TRBD2|TRBJ2-1
CASSLLPGLASHNEQFF
TGTGCCAGCAGCTTGCTACCCGGACTAGCTTCTCACAATGAGCAGTTCTTC
>.|TRBV5-5|TRBD1|TRBJ1-5
CASSHGTEGNQPQHF
TGTGCCAGCAGCCACGGGACAGAAGGCAATCAGCCCCAGCATTTT
>.|TRBV5-1|TRBD2|TRBJ2-1
CASSLGTGGYEQFF
TGCGCCAGCAGCTTGGGGACGGGGGGTTATGAGCAGTTCTTC
>.|TRBV7-2|TRBD2|TRBJ2-7
CASSSYQGQLAGLQYF
TGTGCCAGCAGCTCCTATCAGGGTCAACTAGCGGGGTTGCAGTACTTC
>.|TRBV5-1|TRBD2|TRBJ2-4
CASSAGTSGTLMGNIQYF
TGCGCCAGCAGCGCCGGGACTAGCGGGACTTTAATGGGAAACATTCAGTACTTC
>.|TRBV18|.|TRBJ2-2
CASSFREAELFF
TGTGCCAGCTCATTCCGAGAGGCGGAGCTGTTTTTT
>.|TRBV5-1|.|TRBJ1-5
CASSLAPTATHSNQPQHF
TGCGCCAGCAGCTTGGCCCCAACAGCCACCCATAGCAATCAGCCCCAGCATTTT
>few|TRBV7-9|TRBD2|TRBJ2-5
CASSPRTSGVQETQYF
TGTGCCAGCAGCCCCCGGACTAGCGGGGTCCAAGAGACCCAGTACTTC
>.|TRBV6-6|TRBD2|TRBJ2-1
CASRQTSGGFSEQFF
TGTGCCAGCAGGCAGACTAGCGGGGGGTTCAGTGAGCAGTTCTTC
>.|TRBV30|.|TRBJ1-2
CAWSVGGGAGGYTF
TGTGCCTGGAGTGTAGGAGGGGGGGCGGGTGGCTACACCTTC
>.|TRBV4-2|TRBD2|TRBJ2-7
CASSKSSRTSVHEQYF
TGTGCCAGCAGCAAAAGTAGCCGGACTAGCGTCCACGAGCAGTACTTC
>.|TRBV27|TRBD1|TRBJ2-7
CASSFNRGPGVYEQYF
TGTGCCAGCAGTTTCAACAGGGGCCCTGGCGTCTACGAGCAGTACTTC
>.|TRBV19|TRBD2|TRBJ2-3
CASSFGLATDTQYF
TGTGCCAGTAGTTTTGGACTAGCAACAGATACGCAGTATTTT
>.|TRBV5-1|TRBD1|TRBJ1-1
CASSHRRGQGAWNTEAFF
TGCGCCAGCAGCCACCGGAGGGGACAGGGGGCTTGGAACACTGAAGCTTTCTTT
>once|TRBV19|TRBD2|TRBJ2-1
CASSSPGGNSYNEQFF
TGTGCCAGTAGTAGTCCCGGGGGGAACTCCTACAATGAGCAGTTCTTC
>.|TRBV23-1|TRBD1|TRBJ1-5
CASSLFWEQGAYQPQHF
TGCGCCAGCAGTCTATTCTGGGAACAGGGGGCTTATCAGCCCCAGCATTTT
>.|TRBV6-8|.|TRBJ2-7
CASSFPWAGHEQYF
TGTGCCAGCAGTTTCCCCTGGGCGGGCCACGAGCAGTACTTC
>.|TRBV25-1|TRBD2|TRBJ2-2
CASRASGRDRTGELFF
TGTGCCAGCAGGGCTAGCGGGAGGGACAGGACCGGGGAGCTGTTTTTT
>once|TRBV7-2|.|TRBJ2-7
CASSLEGLAEQYF
TGTGCCAGCAGCTTAGAAGGGCTAGCGGAGCAGTACTTC
>.|TRBV30|.|TRBJ1-1
CAWTRSVTEAFF
TGTGCCTGGACCAGGTCGGTCACTGAAGCTTTCTTT
>.|TRBV19|TRBD1|TRBJ1-5
CATEQGSGNQPQHF
TGTGCCACCGAACAGGGGTCGGGGAATCAGCCCCAGCATTTT
>.|TRBV6-5|TRBD2|TRBJ2-7
CATRGDSRHEQYF
TGTGCCACCCGGGGGGATTCGAGACACGAGCAGTACTTC